A single sample is the source of the 19 T cell receptor beta chains below, sequenced in a study of radiation and T cells in renal cell carcinoma. Time point here: baseline pretreatment blood. Treatment denoted: 15 Gy SBRT to primary tumor, nephrectomy 4 weeks later. The protocol was immunoSEQ multiplex PCR, while the TCRdb copy is restricted to in-frame clones and leaves out a portion. The sample includes 130,000 to 150,000 clones, roughly 90% of them seen just once. The source material was blood, sampled from a patient whose treatment included radiotherapy and nephrectomy. These TCRs come from a woman aged 50 to 65 with renal cell carcinoma.

Remarks on this clone: Within the sample, other DNA sequences also encode this same CDR3. The genes are TRBV29-1 and TRBJ2-1; the D gene is possibly TRBD2 (6 bases). The V end was cut by 3 bases, the J end by 6 bases, with 6 bases between. CDR1 SQVTM and CDR2 ANQGSEA come from the germline V gene. CDR3 length: 11 residues. This CDR3 reads CSVERGNEQFF. The CDR3 DNA reads as TGCAGCGTTGAGCGGGGCAATGAGCAGTTCTTC.

The chain combines TRBV9 with TRBJ1-1; D call uncertain. This CDR3 contains 14 residues. Germline lookup yields CDR1 SGDLS and CDR2 YYNGEE. Trimming removed 0 bases from V and 4 bases from J, with 10 bases in between. The CDR3 DNA reads TGTGCCAGCAGCGTAGCGATGGAGGGCACTGAAGCTTTCTTT. Amino acid sequence: CASSVAMEGTEAFF.

J is TRBJ2-1 and V is TRBV7-2, with unresolved D. Germline-derived CDR1 and CDR2 are SGHTA and FQGNSA. The V end was cut by 4 bases, the J end by 7 bases, with 11 bases between. The CDR3 sequence is 13 residues long. CDR3 loop: CASSSPLGNEQFF. CDR3 in DNA: TGTGCCAGCAGCTCCCCTTTGGGGAATGAGCAGTTCTTC.

The chain employs TRBV19 and TRBJ2-7, with D perhaps matching TRBD1 (5 bases). V lost 4 bases and J lost 7, with 11 bases in between. This CDR3 is 12 amino acids long. Germline CDR1 reads LNHDA; CDR2 reads SQIVND (reference sequence). DNA of the CDR3: TGTGCCAGTAGTACAGGGTCTGAGGAGCAGTACTTC. Its protein product is CASSTGSEEQYF.

The rearrangement links TRBV7-6 to TRBJ2-1, with a tentative D call TRBD2 (5 bases). V was clipped by 3 bases and J by 7 bases, with 19 bases between them. The length of the CDR3 is 16 residues. The germline gives CDR1 SGHVS, CDR2 FNYEAQ. The CDR3 protein is CASSFGRAGGFNEQFF. DNA of the CDR3: TGTGCCAGCAGCTTCGGGCGGGCTGGAGGATTTAATGAGCAGTTCTTC.

The chain has TRBV6-1 and TRBJ2-7; weak D call: TRBD2 (5 bases). CDR3 length equals 14 residues. Trimming cost V 7 bases and J 4 bases, with 17 bases left between them. Germline values: CDR1 MNHNS, CDR2 SASEGT. In nucleotides, the CDR3 is TGTGCCAGCAACCGGCGGGCCTATCAGTACGAGCAGTACTTC. This codes for CASNRRAYQYEQYF.

This clone showed up just once. The chain has TRBV19 and TRBJ1-4; no definite D call. The CDR3 extends over 14 amino acids. With 5 bases removed from V and 10 bases from J, the gap between germline ends came to 17 bases. Germline-derived CDR1 and CDR2 are LNHDA and SQIVND (reference sequence). The CDR3 sequence: CASSARPERGKLFF. DNA for the CDR3: TGTGCCAGTAGTGCCCGCCCGGAGCGGGGAAAACTGTTTTTT.

The J gene is TRBJ1-1, the V gene TRBV7-9, with 7 bases lining up with TRBD1. The germline V gene encodes CDR1 SEHNR and CDR2 FQNEAQ (reference sequence). The CDR3 has 14 residues. The junction had 9 bases not matched to a gene; V was cut back by 6 bases and J by 5 bases. The CDR3 loop reads CASSLTGVGTEAFF. In nucleotides, the CDR3 is TGTGCCAGCAGTCTTACAGGGGTAGGGACTGAAGCTTTCTTT.

The rearrangement links TRBV5-1 to TRBJ1-2, with unresolved D. Germline CDR1 is SGHRS and CDR2 is YFSETQ. The CDR3 extends over 13 amino acids. V was trimmed by 0 bases and J by 7 bases, leaving 10 bases between them. CDR3 amino acids: CASSLDRTGGYTF. CDR3 in DNA: TGCGCCAGCAGCTTGGATAGAACGGGTGGCTACACCTTC.

The chain is built from TRBV7-9 and TRBJ2-2; D unclear. Germline V lookup: CDR1 SEHNR, CDR2 FQNEAQ (reference sequence). V was trimmed by 4 bases and J by 5 bases, leaving 11 bases between them. The CDR3 is 14 amino acids. DNA for the CDR3: TGTGCCAGCAGCTCCATGGGCTCGACCGGGGAGCTGTTTTTT. This sequence encodes CASSSMGSTGELFF.

Worth noting for this clone: This same CDR3 is encoded by further DNA sequences in the sample. V gene TRBV7-9 combines with J gene TRBJ1-1; the D is unclear. The CDR3 extends over 13 amino acids. Trimming removed 6 bases at V and 1 base at J, with 9 bases between. Germline assignment: CDR1 SEHNR and CDR2 FQNEAQ (reference sequence). The CDR3 spells CASSTQENTEAFF. The CDR3 DNA sequence: TGTGCCAGCAGTACGCAGGAGAACACTGAAGCTTTCTTT.

The V call is TRBV10-3, the J call TRBJ2-7; TRBD2 might be the D (5 bases). The germline gives CDR1 ENHRY, CDR2 SYGVKD. The CDR3 consists of 13 residues. Trimming removed 4 bases from V and 1 base from J, with 8 bases in between. The CDR3 is CAISALASYEQYF. CDR3 nucleotides: TGTGCCATCAGTGCCCTAGCTTCCTACGAGCAGTACTTC.

The sample holds one count of this clone. The chain employs TRBV7-8 and TRBJ1-1; 9 positions match TRBD1. The germline gives CDR1 SGHVS, CDR2 FQNEAQ. V dropped 1 base and J dropped 8; count of bases not matched to a gene: 8. The CDR3 extends over 15 amino acids. The CDR3 loop is CASSLEDRGPDEAFF. CDR3 DNA sequence: TGTGCCAGCAGCTTAGAGGACAGGGGTCCAGACGAAGCTTTCTTT. Based on the CDR3 plus reference TRBV7-8 and TRBJ1-1, the full variable domain is GAGVSQSPRYKVAKRGQDVALRCDPISGHVSLFWYQQALGQGPEFLTYFQNEAQLDKSGLPSDRFFAERPEGSVSTLKIQRTQQEDSAVYLCASSLEDRGPDEAFFGQGTRLTVV.

V gene TRBV2 combines with J gene TRBJ2-2; tentative D call: TRBD2 (7 bases). Germline loops: CDR1 SNHLY, CDR2 FYNNEI. Trimming left V 6 bases short and J 1 base short, with 9 bases between. CDR3 size: 14 residues. The CDR3 protein is CASSGGRNTGELFF. In DNA form, the CDR3 reads TGTGCCAGCAGCGGGGGGCGGAACACCGGGGAGCTGTTTTTT. Full variable domain (rest looked up from reference TRBV2 and TRBJ2-2): EPEVTQTPSHQVTQMGQEVILRCVPISNHLYFYWYRQILGQKVEFLVSFYNNEISEKSEIFDDQFSVERPDGSNFTLKIRSTKLEDSAMYFCASSGGRNTGELFFGEGSRLTVL.

This chain links TRBV18 with TRBJ2-5; TRBD2 might be the D (6 bases). Trimming pared 2 bases from V and 2 bases from J, leaving 9 bases between. There are 14 residues in the CDR3. CDR1 KGHSH and CDR2 LQKENI come from the germline V gene. This CDR3 reads CASSPGRDQETQYF. The CDR3 DNA reads as TGTGCCAGCTCACCAGGGCGGGATCAAGAGACCCAGTACTTC.

This clone was seen a few times. The gene calls are TRBV4-2 and TRBJ1-3; D gene uncertain. CDR1 is LGHNA and CDR2 is YNFKEQ in the germline V gene. This CDR3 is built from 15 residues. V lost 0 bases and J lost 0, with 6 bases in between. The CDR3 protein is CASSQDSGSGNTIYF. CDR3 in DNA: TGTGCCAGCAGCCAAGACAGTGGCTCTGGAAACACCATATATTTT.

This clone was recorded once. V gene TRBV7-2 combines with J gene TRBJ2-7; tentatively, D is TRBD2 (6 bases). V lost 4 bases to trimming and J lost 3 bases, with 10 bases between them. The CDR3 loop spans 13 amino acids. Germline V gives CDR1 SGHTA, CDR2 FQGNSA. CDR3 nucleotide sequence: TGTGCCAGCAGCTCCGTCGGGGGCTACGAGCAGTACTTC. Translating it yields CASSSVGGYEQYF.

This clone was seen a single time. The J gene is TRBJ2-5, the V gene TRBV2; weak D call: TRBD1 (6 bases). CDR1 SNHLY and CDR2 FYNNEI come from the germline V gene. Trimming removed 6 bases at V and 7 bases at J, with 12 bases between. CDR3 size: 12 residues. Here the CDR3 DNA reads TGTGCCAGCAGGGAGGACAGTGGGACCCAGTACTTC. The encoded protein is CASREDSGTQYF. Full variable domain (remainder filled in from reference TRBV2 and TRBJ2-5): EPEVTQTPSHQVTQMGQEVILRCVPISNHLYFYWYRQILGQKVEFLVSFYNNEISEKSEIFDDQFSVERPDGSNFTLKIRSTKLEDSAMYFCASREDSGTQYFGPGTRLLVL.

The chain links TRBV5-5 to TRBJ1-2, with no clear D. The ends were cut back, 4 bases at V and 4 bases at J, with 14 bases in the middle. Germline V gene data show CDR1 as SGHKS and CDR2 as YYEKEE (reference sequence). The CDR3 contains 14 residues. CDR3 sequence reads: CASSNLTPPYGYTF. The CDR3 bases are TGTGCCAGCAGCAATCTTACGCCCCCCTATGGCTACACCTTC.